One sample yielded the 29 T cell receptor beta chains listed below, sequenced in a study of blood T cell repertoires in COVID-19. The table came from immunoSEQ multiplex PCR; TCRdb's copy has only in-frame clones and leaves some out. The data hold 75,000 to 95,000 clones, with approximately 86% observed a single time. The sequencing input was peripheral blood. Receptors were obtained from a man aged 45-60 years with acute or convalescent COVID-19.

This clone was seen a single time. The V call is TRBV6-1, the J call TRBJ2-1; possible D gene TRBD2, 5 bases. From germline, CDR1 is MNHNS and CDR2 SASEGT. The V gene lost 3 bases and the J gene lost 2 bases, with 5 bases spanning the gap. This CDR3 contains 13 residues. The CDR3 sequence is CASSDGTYNEQFF. As DNA, the CDR3 is TGTGCCAGCAGTGACGGGACCTACAATGAGCAGTTCTTC.

In its sample, this clone was seen a few times. The chain links TRBV6-5 to TRBJ1-4; D is perhaps TRBD1 (6 bases). Per the germline V gene, CDR1 is MNHEY and CDR2 is SVGAGI. The CDR3 extends over 14 amino acids. Trimming stripped 6 bases from V and 1 base from J, with 9 bases between. The CDR3 region has the DNA TGTGCCAGCAGCCAACAGGGAACTAATGAAAAACTGTTTTTT. Protein product: CASSQQGTNEKLFF.

The V call is TRBV6-4, the J call TRBJ1-6; D gene uncertain. This CDR3 spans 13 amino acids. V lost 2 bases and J lost 11, with 10 bases in between. CDR1 is MRHNA, CDR2 SNTAGT, per germline. CDR3 residues: CASSDRGVPPLHF. As DNA, the CDR3 is TGTGCCAGCAGTGACCGCGGGGTCCCACCCCTCCACTTT.

The rearrangement uses TRBV28 and TRBJ2-3; the match to TRBD1 covers 7 bases. Unmatched junction bases numbered 1, after V lost 3 bases and J lost 1 base. This CDR3 region has 14 residues. Germline V gives CDR1 MDHEN, CDR2 SYDVKM. The DNA for the CDR3 is TGTGCCAGCAGTTTTACAGGGGGCACAGATACGCAGTATTTT. Protein sequence: CASSFTGGTDTQYF. The complete variable domain, with remaining parts taken from reference TRBV28 and TRBJ2-3, reads DVKVTQSSRYLVKRTGEKVFLECVQDMDHENMFWYRQDPGLGLRLIYFSYDVKMKEKGDIPEGYSVSREKKERFSLILESASTNQTSMYLCASSFTGGTDTQYFGPGTRLTVL.

The chain recombines TRBV7-2 with TRBJ2-3; D is uncertain. Germline V gene data show CDR1 as SGHTA and CDR2 as FQGNSA. This CDR3 has 14 residues. With 1 base removed from V and 1 base from J, the gap between germline ends came to 6 bases. This CDR3 is CASSLVEGTDTQYF. CDR3 sequence (DNA): TGTGCCAGCAGCTTAGTTGAGGGCACAGATACGCAGTATTTT. The full variable domain, completed using reference TRBV7-2 and TRBJ2-3, is GAGVSQSPSNKVTEKGKDVELRCDPISGHTALYWYRQSLGQGLEFLIYFQGNSAPDKSGLPSDRFSAERTGGSVSTLTIQRTQQEDSAVYLCASSLVEGTDTQYFGPGTRLTVL.

V usage is TRBV7-9 and J usage is TRBJ2-5; 12 bases agree with TRBD2. V shed 5 bases, J shed 4 bases, and the junction held 14 bases outside the gene matches. The CDR3 runs to 18 residues. The germline gives CDR1 SEHNR, CDR2 FQNEAQ (reference sequence). The CDR3 is CASSGRQGLAGGRETQYF. The CDR3 DNA follows: TGTGCCAGCAGCGGCAGACAGGGCCTAGCGGGAGGGCGAGAGACCCAGTACTTC.

This clone was seen a handful of times. Distinct nucleotide sequences in the sample also encode this CDR3. This chain links TRBV18 with TRBJ1-5; TRBD1 agrees at 9 bases. The germline V gene encodes CDR1 KGHSH and CDR2 LQKENI. Trimming took 3 bases from V and 7 from J; bases not matched to a gene: 4. This CDR3 comprises 14 residues. CDR3 amino acids: CASSPGTGNQPQHF. CDR3 coding DNA: TGTGCCAGCTCACCGGGGACAGGGAACCAGCCCCAGCATTTT.

This chain links TRBV30 with TRBJ1-4, with TRBD1 as a possible D gene (6 bases). This CDR3 is built from 13 residues. V was pared by 4 bases and J by 7 bases, with 13 bases between. Germline CDR1 reads GTSNPN; CDR2 reads SVGIG (reference sequence). CDR3 amino acids: CAWNPGAVEKLFF. CDR3 nucleotides: TGTGCCTGGAATCCAGGGGCGGTTGAAAAACTGTTTTTT.

This clone was counted once. The chain has TRBV28 and TRBJ1-5, with D tentatively TRBD1 (6 bases). V lost 6 bases to trimming and J lost 9 bases, with 21 bases between them. Germline CDR1 MDHEN, CDR2 SYDVKM. The CDR3 totals 15 residues. The CDR3 nucleotides are TGTGCCAGCAGAACACCCGGACAGACCTCAAGGCCCCAGCATTTT. Encoded protein: CASRTPGQTSRPQHF.

V and J are TRBV5-1 and TRBJ1-2; 8 bases map to TRBD1. The CDR3 contains 13 residues. V gave up 4 bases and J gave up 7 bases; unmatched junction bases: 6. CDR1 SGHRS and CDR2 YFSETQ come from the germline V gene. For the CDR3, the DNA is TGCGCCAGCAGCGGCGACAGGGGCCCTGGCTACACCTTC. Amino acid sequence: CASSGDRGPGYTF.

This clone was seen once. This CDR3 is CASSLTGGFSPLHF. CDR3 in DNA: TGTGCCAGCAGCCTCACCGGCGGTTTTTCACCCCTCCACTTT. The rearrangement joins TRBV7-2 to TRBJ1-6; no firm D call. CDR3 length: 14 residues. Germline loops: CDR1 SGHTA, CDR2 FQGNSA. With 5 bases removed from V and 9 bases from J, the gap between germline ends came to 14 bases.

This chain connects TRBV19 to TRBJ1-4; TRBD1 matches at 8 bases. The germline gives CDR1 LNHDA, CDR2 SQIVND (reference sequence). V was clipped by 10 bases and J by 0 bases; unmatched bases: 10. This CDR3 region has 16 residues. The CDR3 bases are TGTGCCACACGCCCCGGGGGACAGGCAACTAATGAAAAACTGTTTTTT. As protein: CATRPGGQATNEKLFF. Full variable domain (rest looked up from reference TRBV19 and TRBJ1-4): DGGITQSPKYLFRKEGQNVTLSCEQNLNHDAMYWYRQDPGQGLRLIYYSQIVNDFQKGDIAEGYSVSREKKESFPLTVTSAQKNPTAFYLCATRPGGQATNEKLFFGSGTQLSVL.

The count of this clone is one. The chain recombines TRBV15 with TRBJ2-1; 11 positions agree with TRBD2. Unmatched junction bases numbered 19, after V lost 4 bases and J lost 8 bases. This CDR3 is 19 amino acids long. Germline CDR1 and CDR2: LNHNV and YYDKDF (reference sequence). The CDR3 loop is CATSTTSGRHRVLLDEQFF. CDR3 bases: TGTGCCACCAGCACCACTAGCGGGAGACACCGCGTTCTTTTGGATGAGCAGTTCTTC.

The V call is TRBV5-6, the J call TRBJ2-5; maybe TRBD2 (5 bases). V shed 4 bases and J shed 3 bases, with 16 bases lying between them. The CDR3 contains 15 residues. Germline-derived CDR1 and CDR2 are SGHDT and YYEEEE. CDR3 sequence reads: CASSEVGRGKETQYF. CDR3 bases: TGTGCCAGCAGCGAGGTGGGCCGAGGGAAAGAGACCCAGTACTTC.

The chain couples TRBV5-1 to TRBJ2-1; 7 bases match TRBD1. The V and J ends lost 4 bases and 5 bases, in that order; junction bases with no gene match: 3. CDR1 is SGHRS and CDR2 is YFSETQ in the germline V gene. The CDR3 sequence is 13 residues long. CDR3 DNA sequence: TGCGCCAGCAGCCGGACAGGTCACAATGAGCAGTTCTTC. It encodes CASSRTGHNEQFF.

V and J are TRBV25-1 and TRBJ2-7; TRBD2 is a possible D gene (5 bases). The germline V and J ends were trimmed by 1 base and 6 bases, with 19 bases remaining between them. This CDR3 contains 16 residues. Germline CDR1 is MGHDK and CDR2 is SYGVNS. The DNA for the CDR3 is TGTGCCAGCAGTGAATTGAAGACATCTAGCAACCTCGAGCAGTACTTC. This translates into CASSELKTSSNLEQYF.

The chain is built from TRBV7-8 and TRBJ2-2, with D maybe TRBD1 (5 bases). Trimming stripped 5 bases from V and 7 bases from J, with 14 bases between. Germline loops: CDR1 SGHVS, CDR2 FQNEAQ. The length of the CDR3 is 14 residues. In nucleotides, the CDR3 is TGTGCCAGCAGCCCAAGGGGTAGTCTCGGGGAGCTGTTTTTT. Translating it yields CASSPRGSLGELFF.

The J gene is TRBJ2-1, the V gene TRBV28; D not certain. Looked up from germline, CDR1 is MDHEN and CDR2 is SYDVKM. The CDR3 extends over 12 amino acids. V lost 3 bases, J lost 10 bases, and 10 bases lay in between. DNA of the CDR3: TGTGCCAGCAGTTTCGGGTACGGAGAGCAGTTCTTC. This encodes CASSFGYGEQFF. The full variable domain, its missing parts supplied by reference TRBV28 and TRBJ2-1, is DVKVTQSSRYLVKRTGEKVFLECVQDMDHENMFWYRQDPGLGLRLIYFSYDVKMKEKGDIPEGYSVSREKKERFSLILESASTNQTSMYLCASSFGYGEQFFGPGTRLTVL.

V gene TRBV25-1 combines with J gene TRBJ1-1; D is ambiguous. There are 14 residues in the CDR3. Germline V gene sequence: CDR1 MGHDK, CDR2 SYGVNS. V was shortened by 6 bases and J by 4 bases, with 15 bases between the two germline ends. CDR3 sequence reads: CASRLEERGTEAFF. CDR3 DNA sequence: TGTGCCAGCAGATTAGAGGAACGAGGCACTGAAGCTTTCTTT.

This clone has only one observation. The chain combines TRBV29-1 with TRBJ2-3; a possible D gene is TRBD1 (5 bases). Germline-derived CDR1 and CDR2 are SQVTM and ANQGSEA. CDR3 size: 13 residues. Trimming pared 4 bases from V and 4 bases from J, leaving 12 bases between. The CDR3: CSVVLGAPDTQYF. The CDR3 region has the DNA TGCAGCGTTGTCTTAGGGGCCCCAGATACGCAGTATTTT.

The V call is TRBV19, the J call TRBJ1-4; TRBD1 aligns across 7 bases. This CDR3 contains 15 residues. Per the germline V gene, CDR1 is LNHDA and CDR2 is SQIVND (reference sequence). V was pared by 5 bases and J by 7 bases, with 10 bases of the junction left unmatched. CDR3 bases: TGTGCCAGTAGTCCCGGGACAGTTGCGAGTGAAAAACTGTTTTTT. It translates to CASSPGTVASEKLFF. Full variable domain (missing parts from reference TRBV19 and TRBJ1-4): DGGITQSPKYLFRKEGQNVTLSCEQNLNHDAMYWYRQDPGQGLRLIYYSQIVNDFQKGDIAEGYSVSREKKESFPLTVTSAQKNPTAFYLCASSPGTVASEKLFFGSGTQLSVL.

This clone was counted a single time. This chain connects TRBV5-4 to TRBJ2-1, with TRBD2 matching 14 bases. The CDR3 runs 16 residues. With 4 bases clipped from V and 8 bases from J, the junction kept 8 bases outside the gene matches. Germline V lookup: CDR1 SGHNT, CDR2 YYREEE (reference sequence). The CDR3 DNA follows: TGTGCCAGCAGCCGGGGACTAGCGGGAGACTTCGATGAGCAGTTCTTC. This codes for CASSRGLAGDFDEQFF.

The DNA for the CDR3 is TGTGCCAGCAGCCGGGACACCTTCTACGAGCAGTACTTC. It translates to CASSRDTFYEQYF. This sequence joins TRBV7-9 and TRBJ2-7; D perhaps matches TRBD1 (6 bases). Germline CDR1 reads SEHNR; CDR2 reads FQNEAQ (reference sequence). The V end lost 5 bases, the J end lost 3 bases, and 11 bases lay between the germline ends. CDR3 length: 13 residues.

The chain joins TRBV3-1 (or the pseudogene TRBV3-2) to TRBJ2-4; TRBD1 matches 10 bases. V lost 4 bases to trimming and J lost 7 bases; unmatched junction nucleotides: 10. The CDR3 is 16 amino acids. Germline V gives CDR1 LGHDT, CDR2 YNNKEL (reference sequence). DNA for the CDR3: TGTGCCAGCAGCCCTTTCCCGGGACAGGGGATTAACATTCAGTACTTC. This translates into CASSPFPGQGINIQYF.

The chain recombines TRBV4-3 with TRBJ2-2, with TRBD2 as a possible D gene (5 bases). The CDR3 loop spans 16 amino acids. Trimming took off 1 base at V and 3 bases at J, with 12 bases between the two ends. Germline values: CDR1 LGHNA, CDR2 YSLEER. The CDR3 loop reads CASSQAHGIDTGELFF. CDR3 nucleotide sequence: TGCGCCAGCAGCCAAGCGCACGGGATCGACACCGGGGAGCTGTTTTTT.

The rearrangement uses TRBV28 and TRBJ2-7, with D tentatively TRBD2 (5 bases). This CDR3 has 14 amino acids. V was pared by 2 bases and J by 2 bases, with 10 bases between. Germline V gives CDR1 MDHEN, CDR2 SYDVKM. In nucleotides, the CDR3 is TGTGCCAGCAGTTTAGGTCCGGGGACCTACGAGCAGTACTTC. Its protein product is CASSLGPGTYEQYF.

The CDR3 DNA is TGCGCCAGCAGTTTTCCCCCCTTGGGGCGAGGTTACGAGCAGTACTTC. It specifies CASSFPPLGRGYEQYF. This rearrangement joins TRBV10-1 to TRBJ2-7; a possible D gene is TRBD1 (5 bases). This CDR3 spans 16 amino acids. V lost 5 bases and J 4 bases, leaving 21 bases between the germline ends. Per germline, CDR1 WNHNN and CDR2 SYGVQD (reference sequence).

This chain joins TRBV7-9 and TRBJ2-1, with TRBD2 matching 8 bases. Per germline, CDR1 SEHNR and CDR2 FQNEAQ (reference sequence). The CDR3 runs 16 residues. With V trimmed by 3 bases and J by 7 bases, 11 bases remained unmatched. The CDR3 nucleotides read TGTGCCAGCAGCTTGCTGACTAGCGCGGAACCAAATGAGCAGTTCTTC. Protein product: CASSLLTSAEPNEQFF.

The V call is TRBV5-1, the J call TRBJ1-1; D is possibly TRBD1 (5 bases). Germline values: CDR1 SGHRS, CDR2 YFSETQ. Deletions cut 5 bases from V and 4 bases from J, with 21 bases between. The length of the CDR3 is 16 residues. The CDR3 loop is CASRPRGEAGGTEAFF. Written as DNA, the CDR3 is TGCGCCAGCAGACCCAGAGGGGAGGCGGGGGGCACTGAAGCTTTCTTT.